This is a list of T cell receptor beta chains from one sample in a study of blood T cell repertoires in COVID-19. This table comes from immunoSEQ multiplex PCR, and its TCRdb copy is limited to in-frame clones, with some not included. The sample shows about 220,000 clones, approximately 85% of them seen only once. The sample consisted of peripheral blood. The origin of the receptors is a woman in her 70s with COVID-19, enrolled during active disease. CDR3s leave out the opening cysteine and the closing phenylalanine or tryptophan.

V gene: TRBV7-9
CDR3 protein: ASSWDRNPYEQY

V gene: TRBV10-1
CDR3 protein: ASSETHWGLGTDTQY

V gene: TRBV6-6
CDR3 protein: ASSYPTGLGNSPLH

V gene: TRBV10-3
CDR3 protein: AISEGGGEGYQPQH

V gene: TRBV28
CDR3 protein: ASREGLAGEQF

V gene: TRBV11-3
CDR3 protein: ASSFLSSGGQETQY

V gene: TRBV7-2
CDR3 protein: ASSESGTGFYSNQPQH

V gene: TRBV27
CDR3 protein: ASSLSSLGGETQY

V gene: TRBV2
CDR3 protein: ASSDSGLTNEKLF

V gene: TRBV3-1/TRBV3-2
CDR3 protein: ASSQRGKDKQDGYT

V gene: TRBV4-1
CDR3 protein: ASSQGDRRVSEQY

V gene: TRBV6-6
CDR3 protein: ASSYLRHEQF

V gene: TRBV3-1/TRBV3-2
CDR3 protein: ASSLPRTGGWGNTIY

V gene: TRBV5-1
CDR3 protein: ASSLGRGADSPLH

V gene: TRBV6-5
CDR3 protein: ATREAAGQGYT

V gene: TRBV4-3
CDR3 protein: ASSHQTSGSQQY

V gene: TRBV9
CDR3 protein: ASSQGGRWDSVSYEQY

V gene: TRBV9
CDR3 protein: ASSVEGQGDEQY

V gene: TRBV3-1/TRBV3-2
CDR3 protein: ASSQDRSATNEKLF

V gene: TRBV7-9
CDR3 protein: ATSQYNEQF

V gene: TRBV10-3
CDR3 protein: AISDPGQGRPYGYT

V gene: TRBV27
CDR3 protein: ASSRGTDNQPQH

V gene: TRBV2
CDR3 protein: ASSETGFNYGYT

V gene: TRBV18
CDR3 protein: ASSPSGVNEKLF

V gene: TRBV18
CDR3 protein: ASSRTRGVGYGYT

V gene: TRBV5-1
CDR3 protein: ASSLAGQGPNTEAF

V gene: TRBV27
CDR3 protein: ASGGTPFSGYT

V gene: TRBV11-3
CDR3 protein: ASSTGQGFEAF

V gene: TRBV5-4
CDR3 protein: ASGGGTDTGELF

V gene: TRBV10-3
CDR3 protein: AISERTKNYGYT

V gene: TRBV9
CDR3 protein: ASSGGNTGELF

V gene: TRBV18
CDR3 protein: ASSPRQGNQPQH

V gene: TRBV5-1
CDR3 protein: ASSLVVQETQY

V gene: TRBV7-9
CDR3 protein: ASSQTGAGNTIY

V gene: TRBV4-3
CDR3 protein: ASSQGVSGNTEAF

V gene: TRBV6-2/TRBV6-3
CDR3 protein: ASSPRGSAYEQY

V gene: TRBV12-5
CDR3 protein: ASGLTYRDRGQPQH

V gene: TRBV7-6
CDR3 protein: ASSPLAGGREQY

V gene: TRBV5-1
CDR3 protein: ASSSSFEQF

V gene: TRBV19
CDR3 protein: ASSISSQGIDMNTEAF

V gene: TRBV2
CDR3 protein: ASSETDYGYT

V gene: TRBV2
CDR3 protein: ATTGGWTEAF

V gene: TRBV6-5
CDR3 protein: ASSYSYGNQPQH

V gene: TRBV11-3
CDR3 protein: ASSLGYNTEAF

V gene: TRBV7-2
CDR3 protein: ASSPSPDSQTYGYT

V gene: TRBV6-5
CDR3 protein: ASSYSGQHNSPLH

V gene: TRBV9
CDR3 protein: ASSAGPGQGNNQPQH

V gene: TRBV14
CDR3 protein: ASSQGLWAGEAF

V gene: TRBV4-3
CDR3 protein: ASSQGTGFSQPQH

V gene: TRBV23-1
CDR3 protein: ASRDIGTYNEQF

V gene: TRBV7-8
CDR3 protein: ASSSDGDSNQPQH

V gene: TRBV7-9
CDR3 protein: ASSLLGQQNTEAF

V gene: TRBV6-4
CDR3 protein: ASSHPGQGVDEQF

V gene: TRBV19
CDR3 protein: ASSSRVSSNTGELF